This record covers a single T cell receptor (beta chain). This record belongs to a study of blood T cell repertoires in COVID-19. Germline CDR1 is SGHDT and CDR2 is YYEEEE. Deletions cut 6 bases from V and 1 base from J, with 16 bases between. The CDR3 has 15 amino acids. The method was immunoSEQ multiplex PCR; TCRdb's version includes in-frame clones alone and lacks a portion of them. There are some 76,000 clones in the sample; 75% to 95% occur only once, and under 6.5% lies in the top ten. This TCR derives from a woman aged 18-29 years with acute or convalescent COVID-19. The sample was peripheral blood. The genes are TRBV5-6 and TRBJ1-1; D is possibly TRBD1 (5 bases). As DNA, the CDR3 is TGTGCCAGCACCTCCGAAACCAGGGAGAACACTGAAGCTTTCTTT. As protein: CASTSETRENTEAFF.